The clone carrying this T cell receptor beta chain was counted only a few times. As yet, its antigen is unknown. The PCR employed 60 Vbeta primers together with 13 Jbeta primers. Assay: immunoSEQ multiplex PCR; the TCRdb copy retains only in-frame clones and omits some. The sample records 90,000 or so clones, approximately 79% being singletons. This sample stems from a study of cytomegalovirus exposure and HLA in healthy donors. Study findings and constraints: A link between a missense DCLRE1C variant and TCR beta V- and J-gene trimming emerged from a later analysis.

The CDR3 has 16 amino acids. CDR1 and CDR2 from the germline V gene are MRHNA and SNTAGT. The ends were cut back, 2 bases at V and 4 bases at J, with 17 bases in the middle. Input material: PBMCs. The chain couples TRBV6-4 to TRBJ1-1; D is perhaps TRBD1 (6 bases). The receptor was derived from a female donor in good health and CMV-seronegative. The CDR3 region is CASSDPQPTGGTEAFF. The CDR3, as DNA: TGTGCCAGCAGTGACCCCCAACCGACAGGAGGCACTGAAGCTTTCTTT.